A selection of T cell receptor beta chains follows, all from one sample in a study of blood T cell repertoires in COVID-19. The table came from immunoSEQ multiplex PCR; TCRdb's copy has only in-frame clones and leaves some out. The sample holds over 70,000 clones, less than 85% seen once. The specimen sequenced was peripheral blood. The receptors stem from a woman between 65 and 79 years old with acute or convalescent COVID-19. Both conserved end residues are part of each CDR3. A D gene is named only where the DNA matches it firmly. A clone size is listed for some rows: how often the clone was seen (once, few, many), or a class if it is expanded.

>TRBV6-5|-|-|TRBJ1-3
TGTGCCAGCAGATCCCAGGGGATGCCTGGAAACACCATATATTTT
CASRSQGMPGNTIYF
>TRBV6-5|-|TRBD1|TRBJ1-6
TGTGCCACGCGGACAGGGGTTCAGCGGGCACCCCTCCACTTT
CATRTGVQRAPLHF
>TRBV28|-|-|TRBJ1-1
TGTGCCAGCATTATTGACTCGATGAACACTGAAGCTTTCTTT
CASIIDSMNTEAFF
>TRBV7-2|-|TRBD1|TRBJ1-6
TGTGCCAGCAGCTTATATAGGGACAGGGATAATTCACCCCTCCACTTT
CASSLYRDRDNSPLHF
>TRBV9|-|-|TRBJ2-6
TGTGCCAGCAGCCGTGTGGGGGGTCGCCACTCTGGGGCCAACGTCCTGACTTTC
CASSRVGGRHSGANVLTF
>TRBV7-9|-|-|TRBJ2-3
TGTGCCAGCAGCCGGGAGCCCCTAACTATCACAGATACGCAGTATTTT
CASSREPLTITDTQYF
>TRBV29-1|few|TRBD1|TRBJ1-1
TGCAGCGTTGAAGAGTTGTCAGGGGGCACTGAAGCTTTCTTT
CSVEELSGGTEAFF
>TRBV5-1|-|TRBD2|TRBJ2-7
TGCGCCAGCAGCTTGGTCGCGGGAGTGAGCTACGAGCAGTACTTC
CASSLVAGVSYEQYF
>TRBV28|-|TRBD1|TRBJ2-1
TGTGCCAGCTTCGAGCAGGGGGTCGACAATGAGCAGTTCTTC
CASFEQGVDNEQFF
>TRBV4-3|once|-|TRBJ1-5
TGCGCCAGCAGCCAGGCCCCGGGGGGCCAGCAGCCCCAGCATTTT
CASSQAPGGQQPQHF
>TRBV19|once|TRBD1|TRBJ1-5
TGTGCCAGTAGTCTCCGGTTACAGGGGGGTTCGACCCAGCATTTT
CASSLRLQGGSTQHF
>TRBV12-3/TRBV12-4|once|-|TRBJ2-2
TGTGCCAGCAGTTCTTCCGCCGGGGAGCTGTTTTTT
CASSSSAGELFF
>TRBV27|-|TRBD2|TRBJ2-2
TGTGCCAGCAGTTTATTGGGAGGGGTCAGCGGGGAGCTGTTTTTT
CASSLLGGVSGELFF
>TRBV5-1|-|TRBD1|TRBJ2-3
TGCGCCAGCAGCGCCCCCGTCGGGACAGGGATCGCAGATACGCAGTATTTT
CASSAPVGTGIADTQYF
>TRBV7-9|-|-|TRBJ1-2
TGTGCCAGCAGTTTTGACAGATCCTATGGCTACACCTTC
CASSFDRSYGYTF
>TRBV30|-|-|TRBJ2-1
TGTGCCTGGAGTGTACGGGGACAAGGCGATGAGCAGTTCTTC
CAWSVRGQGDEQFF
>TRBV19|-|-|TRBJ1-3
TGTGCGTCCGGGACACCCTCTGGAAACACCATATATTTT
CASGTPSGNTIYF
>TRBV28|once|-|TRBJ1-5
TGTGCCAGCAGTTTATCCGTAAATCAGCCCCAGCATTTT
CASSLSVNQPQHF
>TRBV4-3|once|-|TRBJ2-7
TGCGCCAGCAGCCAAGATACTCGAAACTACGAGCAGTACTTC
CASSQDTRNYEQYF
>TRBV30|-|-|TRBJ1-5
TGTGCCTGGAGGTTGCCCCCAGGGCCCCAGCATTTT
CAWRLPPGPQHF
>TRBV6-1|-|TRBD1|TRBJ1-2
TGTGCCAGCAGTGAAGGCTGGACAGGGAACTATGGCTACACCTTC
CASSEGWTGNYGYTF
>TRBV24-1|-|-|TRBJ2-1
TGTGCCACCAGTGATTTGCTGGTCAGGGGCCCAAACAATGAGCAGTTCTTC
CATSDLLVRGPNNEQFF
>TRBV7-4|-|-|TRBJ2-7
TGTGCCAGCAGCTTTCCCCTATACGAGCAGTACTTC
CASSFPLYEQYF
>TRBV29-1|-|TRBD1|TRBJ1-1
TGCAGCGTGACCGGGACAGGGTACACTGAAGCTTTCTTT
CSVTGTGYTEAFF
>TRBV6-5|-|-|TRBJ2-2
TGTGCCAGCAGTTATAGGGGCCTTTACACCGGGGAGCTGTTTTTT
CASSYRGLYTGELFF
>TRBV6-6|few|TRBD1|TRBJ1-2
TGTGCCGCTTCACTCAAGACAGGGGTTGGCTACACCTTC
CAASLKTGVGYTF
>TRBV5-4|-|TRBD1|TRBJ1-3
TGTGCCAGCAGCCAGGACAGGGATTGGCGCACCATATATTTT
CASSQDRDWRTIYF
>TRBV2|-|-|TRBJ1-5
TGTGCCAGCAGTGTCGCGGTGAGCAATCAGCCCCAGCATTTT
CASSVAVSNQPQHF
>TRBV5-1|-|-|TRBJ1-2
TGCGCCAGCAGCTTGGACAGGACCGGCTATGGCTACACCTTC
CASSLDRTGYGYTF
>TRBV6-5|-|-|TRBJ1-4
TGTGCCAGCAGTCGGGACGGGGGGGATGAAAAACTGTTTTTT
CASSRDGGDEKLFF
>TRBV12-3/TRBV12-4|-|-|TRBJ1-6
TGTGCCAGCAGTTCCGGGGTTTCACCCCTCCACTTT
CASSSGVSPLHF
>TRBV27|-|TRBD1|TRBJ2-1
TGTGCCAGCAGTTTATATTGGACAGGGAGCCACAATGAGCAGTTCTTC
CASSLYWTGSHNEQFF
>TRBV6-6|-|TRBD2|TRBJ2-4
TGTGCCAGCAGTCCCGGGGGGGACATTCAGTACTTC
CASSPGGDIQYF
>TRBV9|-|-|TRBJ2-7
TGTGCCAGCAGCGTAGGGGGGGACGGTGAGCAGTACTTC
CASSVGGDGEQYF
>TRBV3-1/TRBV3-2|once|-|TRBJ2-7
TGTGCCAGCAGTCGCGGGACCACCAGTACCTACGAGCAGTACTTC
CASSRGTTSTYEQYF
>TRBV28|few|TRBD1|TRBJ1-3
TGTGCCAGCAGTGTGACAGGGCCTGGAAACACCATATATTTT
CASSVTGPGNTIYF
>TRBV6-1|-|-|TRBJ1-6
TGTGCCAGCAGTGAAGGCCAGGCTTTGTTTAGGTCCCTCCACTTT
CASSEGQALFRSLHF
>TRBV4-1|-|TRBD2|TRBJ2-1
TGCGCCAGCAGCCAAGATACGGGACTAGCTTTCAATGAGCAGTTCTTC
CASSQDTGLAFNEQFF